This T cell receptor beta chain is from a study of breast tumors, draining lymph nodes, adjacent tissues. The study's findings and limits: Data fit most tumor T cells coming from lymph node, expanding in tumor.

Points on this clonotype: Its antigen is not known. At one of its ends the junction is not consistent with the germline gene, which may arise from a read error.

The lymph nodes were axillary draining lymph nodes from breast cancer patients. MiXCR, applied by TCRdb to the multiplex PCR reads, yields one record per CDR3 protein. The profile covers around 110,000 distinct CDR3 sequences, with 30% appearing a single time and 4.5% to 7% taken by the ten largest. The TCR comes from a female donor with breast cancer. Some clones in this sample may be carry-over from other donors' samples. The specimen sequenced was axillary lymph node tissue.

The CDR3 loop reads CASSGPRTKEETQYF. DNA for the CDR3: TGTGCCAGTAGTGGCCCCCGGACTAAAGAAGAGACCCAGTACTTC. The chain links TRBV2 to TRBJ2-5, with D possibly being TRBD2 (6 bases). CDR3 length: 15 amino acids. Looked up from germline, CDR1 is SNHLY and CDR2 is FYNNEI.